This T cell receptor (beta chain) was recovered during a study of tumor and adjacent non-tumor tissue in lung cancer. The library came from three nested PCR rounds adapted from ARM-PCR protocols. Using its own MiXCR run on the multiplex PCR reads, TCRdb lists one record per CDR3 protein. This table holds some 93,000 distinct CDR3 sequences, around 71% found once. RNA was extracted from bulk tissue without any cell sorting. The CDR3 totals 15 residues. V lost 9 bases and J lost 2, with 20 bases in between. Germline lookup yields CDR1 MGHDK and CDR2 SYGVNS. This clonotype was detected a few times. Input material: lung tumor tissue. This TCR came from a man aged 55-75 years with non-small cell lung cancer. V and J are TRBV25-1 and TRBJ2-7; tentatively, D is TRBD1 (6 bases). For the CDR3, the DNA is TGTGCCAGTACTCCACTGAGGGGGAGCCCCTACGAGCAGTACTTC. Protein: CASTPLRGSPYEQYF.